Detailed here is one T cell receptor beta chain. Cohort allocation depended upon clinical history that participants reported. These data come from a study of blood T cell repertoires in COVID-19. Study details: There were acute and convalescent COVID-19 samples, and they came from the United States, Italy and Spain.

Only in-frame clones appear in the TCRdb table, and some are missing; sequencing was by immunoSEQ multiplex PCR. This sample carries under 200,000 clones, roughly 89% of them seen once, and the ten largest clones take 3% to 3.5%. This TCR was recovered from a woman in her twenties or thirties who had been exposed to COVID-19. Sequencing was done on a sample of PBMCs or T cells enriched from blood (not recorded which).

This CDR3 is CASSSRQRVGNSPLHF. The CDR3 nucleotides read TGTGCCAGTAGTTCCCGCCAGAGGGTTGGGAATTCACCCCTCCACTTT. The gene calls are TRBV19 and TRBJ1-6; D uncertain. This CDR3 region has 16 residues. Looked up from germline, CDR1 is LNHDA and CDR2 is SQIVND (reference sequence). Between the trimmed V and J ends, which lost 5 bases and 7 bases, there was a span of 18 bases.